This T cell receptor (beta chain) stems from a study of monozygotic twins with inflammatory bowel disease. Total RNA, at 3,500 to 4,000 ng, went into every TCR library. TCRdb processed the 5' RACE reads again and assigns one entry to each CDR3 protein, with no DNA. This sample's table reports just over 300,000 distinct CDR3 sequences. The CDR3 extends over 15 amino acids. Germline lookup yields CDR1 SGHNT and CDR2 YYREEE (reference sequence). Sequenced sample: blood. The TCR sequence derives from a human donor with ulcerative colitis or Crohn's disease, or a healthy co-twin of an affected twin (not recorded which). The V gene is TRBV5-4, the J gene TRBJ2-3; TCRdb names TRBD1, which stays unverified in the absence of DNA. The CDR3: CASSLDRGKGDTQYF.